This TCR beta chain appears in the sequencing data of a study of T-cell reconstitution after alpha-beta-depleted transplantation in children. Germline CDR1 reads SGDLS; CDR2 reads YYNGEE. The CDR3 is 16 amino acids. V was clipped by 1 base and J by 6 bases, with 18 bases between them. During its preparation, the TCRbeta library received unique molecular identifiers. TCRdb re-called the PCR reads with MiXCR, one entry per CDR3 protein. The table records around 360,000 distinct CDR3 sequences, about 9.4% of them present only once. This clonotype was detected ten times or more. The source is a human donor who donated a stem cell graft to a child with acute lymphoblastic leukemia. The chain recombines TRBV9 with TRBJ2-3; tentative D call: TRBD2 (5 bases). Sequencing used PBMCs from the stem cell graft donor, obtained from the stem cell graft. The DNA for the CDR3 is TGTGCCAGCAGCGTACAGGCGGGCGGAGTTGCGGATACGCAGTATTTT. This translates into CASSVQAGGVADTQYF.